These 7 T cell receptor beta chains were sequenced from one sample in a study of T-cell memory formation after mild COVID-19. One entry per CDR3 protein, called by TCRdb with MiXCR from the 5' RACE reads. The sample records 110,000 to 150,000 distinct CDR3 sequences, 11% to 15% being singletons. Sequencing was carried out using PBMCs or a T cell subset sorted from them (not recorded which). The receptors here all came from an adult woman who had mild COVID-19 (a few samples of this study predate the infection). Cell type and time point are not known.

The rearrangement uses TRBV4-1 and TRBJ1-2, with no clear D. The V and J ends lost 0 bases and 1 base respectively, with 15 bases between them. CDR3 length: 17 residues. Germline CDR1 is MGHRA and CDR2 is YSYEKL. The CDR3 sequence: CASSQDASGGFNYGYTF. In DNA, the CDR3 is TGCGCCAGCAGCCAAGATGCTAGTGGAGGGTTTAACTATGGCTACACCTTC.

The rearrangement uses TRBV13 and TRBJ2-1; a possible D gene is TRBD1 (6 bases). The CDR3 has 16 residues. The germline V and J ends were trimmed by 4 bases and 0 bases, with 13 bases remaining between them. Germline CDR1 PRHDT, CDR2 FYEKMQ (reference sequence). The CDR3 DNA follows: TGTGCCAGCAGCTCTCGGACAGACAGCTCCTACAATGAGCAGTTCTTC. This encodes CASSSRTDSSYNEQFF.

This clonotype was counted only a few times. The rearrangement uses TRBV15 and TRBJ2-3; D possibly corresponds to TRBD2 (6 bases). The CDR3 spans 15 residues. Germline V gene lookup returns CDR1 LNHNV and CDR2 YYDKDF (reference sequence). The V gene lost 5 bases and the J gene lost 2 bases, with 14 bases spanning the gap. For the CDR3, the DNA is TGTGCCACCAGCTTCAGGAGGGGCGACACAGATACGCAGTATTTT. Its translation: CATSFRRGDTDTQYF.

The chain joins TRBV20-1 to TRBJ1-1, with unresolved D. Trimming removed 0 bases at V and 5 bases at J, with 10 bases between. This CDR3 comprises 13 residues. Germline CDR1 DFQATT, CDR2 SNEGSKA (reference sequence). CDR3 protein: CSARDQWRTEAFF. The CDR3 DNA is TGCAGTGCTAGAGACCAATGGCGAACTGAAGCTTTCTTT.

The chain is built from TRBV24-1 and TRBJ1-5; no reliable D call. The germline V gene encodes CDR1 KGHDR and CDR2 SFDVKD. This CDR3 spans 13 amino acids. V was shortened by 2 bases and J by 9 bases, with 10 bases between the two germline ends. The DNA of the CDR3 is TGTGCCACCAGTGATTCGCGAGGGTGGCCCCAGCATTTT. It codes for CATSDSRGWPQHF.

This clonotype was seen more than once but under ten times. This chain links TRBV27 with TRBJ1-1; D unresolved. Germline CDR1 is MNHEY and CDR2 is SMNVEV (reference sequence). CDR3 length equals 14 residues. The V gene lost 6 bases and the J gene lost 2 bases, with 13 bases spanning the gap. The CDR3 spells CASSESWGNTEAFF. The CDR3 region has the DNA TGTGCCAGCAGCGAGTCCTGGGGAAACACTGAAGCTTTCTTT.

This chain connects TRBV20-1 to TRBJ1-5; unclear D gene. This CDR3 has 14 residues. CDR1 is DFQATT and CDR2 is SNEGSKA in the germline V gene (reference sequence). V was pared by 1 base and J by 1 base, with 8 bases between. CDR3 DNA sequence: TGCAGTGCTAGAGCCGTAGGAAGCAATCAGCCCCAGCATTTT. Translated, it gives CSARAVGSNQPQHF.